Shown below are 8 T cell receptor beta chains from a single sample sequenced in a study of T cells expressing NK-cell markers. TCRdb re-analyzed the 5' RACE reads; it lists each CDR3 protein once, without DNA. Here the sample table reports roughly 300,000 distinct CDR3 sequences. The sample taken for sequencing was blood T cells: a sorted CD56 or NKG2C T cell subset, CD4+ or CD8+ T cells, or bulk PBMC T cells (not recorded which). These receptors were obtained from a woman aged 18 to 75 in good health.

The chain is built from TRBV12-3 or TRBV12-4 and TRBJ2-7; the D call from TCRdb, TRBD1, cannot be confirmed without DNA. The CDR3 runs to 16 residues. CDR3 loop: CASSFGTGTSSYEQYF.

V is TRBV5-1 and J is TRBJ1-2; the TRBD1 assignment by TCRdb is unverifiable without DNA. Germline loops: CDR1 SGHRS, CDR2 YFSETQ. This CDR3 spans 12 amino acids. CDR3: CASSETVYGYTF.

The chain recombines TRBV12-3 or TRBV12-4 with TRBJ1-5. This CDR3 spans 12 amino acids. CDR3 sequence: CASSFRYQPQHF.

The chain recombines TRBV18 with TRBJ2-3; TCRdb outputs TRBD2, but without DNA this stays unchecked. The CDR3 has 15 residues. Germline-derived CDR1 and CDR2 are KGHSH and LQKENI. The CDR3 reads CASSDSLPSTDTQYF.

The chain uses TRBV7-8 and TRBJ2-7; the D gene TCRdb calls, TRBD1, cannot be checked with no DNA. Germline CDR1 is SGHVS and CDR2 is FQNEAQ. The CDR3 loop spans 16 amino acids. CDR3: CASSLVCGTALCEQYF.

The rearrangement uses TRBV20-1 and TRBJ2-7; TCRdb outputs TRBD2, but without DNA this stays unchecked. The length of the CDR3 is 14 residues. Germline CDR1 reads DFQATT; CDR2 reads SNEGSKA (reference sequence). Here the CDR3 reads CSAQTSGSTYEQYF.

The chain carries TRBV5-1 and TRBJ2-3; TCRdb calls TRBD2, which cannot be checked without DNA. Germline CDR1 and CDR2: SGHRS and YFSETQ. The CDR3 length is 15 residues. CDR3 region: CASSLGDYHTDTQYF.

The chain recombines TRBV7-3 with TRBJ2-2. The CDR3 totals 15 residues. The V gene's germline CDR1 is SGHTA and CDR2 FQGTGA. The CDR3 reads CASSLTSANTGELFF.